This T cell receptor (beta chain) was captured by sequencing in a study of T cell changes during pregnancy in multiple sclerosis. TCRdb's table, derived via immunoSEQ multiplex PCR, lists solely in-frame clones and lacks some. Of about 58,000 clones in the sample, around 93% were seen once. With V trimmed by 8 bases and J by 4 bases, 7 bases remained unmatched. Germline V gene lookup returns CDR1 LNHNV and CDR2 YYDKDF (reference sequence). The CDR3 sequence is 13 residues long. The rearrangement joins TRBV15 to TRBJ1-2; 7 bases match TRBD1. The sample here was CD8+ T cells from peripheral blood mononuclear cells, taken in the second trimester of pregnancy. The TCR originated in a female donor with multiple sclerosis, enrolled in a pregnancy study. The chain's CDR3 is CATPRGQPYGYTF. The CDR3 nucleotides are TGTGCCACCCCAAGGGGGCAACCCTATGGCTACACCTTC.